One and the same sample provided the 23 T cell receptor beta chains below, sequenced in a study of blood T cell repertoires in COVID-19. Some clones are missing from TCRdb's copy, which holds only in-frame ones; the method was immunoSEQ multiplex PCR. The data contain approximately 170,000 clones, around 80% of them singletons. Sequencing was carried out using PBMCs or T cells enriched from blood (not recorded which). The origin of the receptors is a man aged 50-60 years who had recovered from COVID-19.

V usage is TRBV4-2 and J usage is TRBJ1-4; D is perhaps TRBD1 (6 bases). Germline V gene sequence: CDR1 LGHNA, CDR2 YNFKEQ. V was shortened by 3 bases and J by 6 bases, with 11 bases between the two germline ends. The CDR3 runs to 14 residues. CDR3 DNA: TGTGCCAGCAGCCAGGGAAAGGGGGATGAAAAACTGTTTTTT. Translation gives CASSQGKGDEKLFF.

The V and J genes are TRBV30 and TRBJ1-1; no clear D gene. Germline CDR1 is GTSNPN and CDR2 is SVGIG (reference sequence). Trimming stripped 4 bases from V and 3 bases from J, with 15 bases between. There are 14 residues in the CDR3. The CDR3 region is CAWTPGVADTEAFF. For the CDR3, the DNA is TGTGCCTGGACCCCCGGGGTCGCGGACACTGAAGCTTTCTTT. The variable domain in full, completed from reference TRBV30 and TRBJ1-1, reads SQTIHQWPATLVQPVGSPLSLECTVEGTSNPNLYWYRQAAGRGLQLLFYSVGIGQISSEVPQNLSASRPQDRQFILSSKKLLLSDSGFYLCAWTPGVADTEAFFGQGTRLTVV.

Here the CDR3 DNA reads TGTGCCTACCAACAGGGAAATCAGCCCCAGCATTTT. Amino acids: CAYQQGNQPQHF. The chain is built from TRBV30 and TRBJ1-5, with D possibly being TRBD1 (6 bases). The CDR3 consists of 12 residues. The V end lost 7 bases, the J end lost 4 bases, and 11 bases lay between the germline ends. CDR1 and CDR2 (germline): GTSNPN, SVGIG (reference sequence).

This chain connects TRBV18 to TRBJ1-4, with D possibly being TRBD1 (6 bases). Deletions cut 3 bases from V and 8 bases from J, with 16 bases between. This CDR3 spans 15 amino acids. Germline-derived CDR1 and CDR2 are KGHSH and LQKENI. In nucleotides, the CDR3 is TGTGCCAGCTCACCCAGGGGCCACGGGGCAGAAAAACTGTTTTTT. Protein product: CASSPRGHGAEKLFF.

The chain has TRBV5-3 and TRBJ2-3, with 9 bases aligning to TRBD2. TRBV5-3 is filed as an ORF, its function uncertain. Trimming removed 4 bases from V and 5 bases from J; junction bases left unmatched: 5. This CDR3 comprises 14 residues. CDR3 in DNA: TGTGCCAGAAGCCCTCGGACTAGCGAAGATACGCAGTATTTT. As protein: CARSPRTSEDTQYF.

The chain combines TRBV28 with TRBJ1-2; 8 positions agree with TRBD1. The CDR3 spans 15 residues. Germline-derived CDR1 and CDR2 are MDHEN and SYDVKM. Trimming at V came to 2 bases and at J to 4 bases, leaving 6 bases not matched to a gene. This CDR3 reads CASSLLTGGVYGYTF. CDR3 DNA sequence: TGTGCCAGCAGTTTACTTACAGGGGGGGTCTATGGCTACACCTTC.

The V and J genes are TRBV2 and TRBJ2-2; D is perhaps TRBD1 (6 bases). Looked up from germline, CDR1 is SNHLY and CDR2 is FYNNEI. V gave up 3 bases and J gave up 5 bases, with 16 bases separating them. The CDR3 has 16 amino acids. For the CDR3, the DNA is TGTGCCAGCAGTGACAGGGGTGGAAAACTGACCGGGGAGCTGTTTTTT. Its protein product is CASSDRGGKLTGELFF.

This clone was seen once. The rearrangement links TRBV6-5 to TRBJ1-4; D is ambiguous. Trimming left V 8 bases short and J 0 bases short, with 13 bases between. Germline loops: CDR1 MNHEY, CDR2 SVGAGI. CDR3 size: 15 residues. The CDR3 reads CASRLMVTTNEKLFF. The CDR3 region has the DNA TGTGCCAGCCGGTTAATGGTCACAACTAATGAAAAACTGTTTTTT.

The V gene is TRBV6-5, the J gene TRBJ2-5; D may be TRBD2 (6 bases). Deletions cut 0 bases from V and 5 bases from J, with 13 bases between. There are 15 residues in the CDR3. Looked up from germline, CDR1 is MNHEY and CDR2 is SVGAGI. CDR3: CASSYSISSAETQYF. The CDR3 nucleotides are TGTGCCAGCAGTTACTCGATTTCTAGCGCCGAGACCCAGTACTTC.

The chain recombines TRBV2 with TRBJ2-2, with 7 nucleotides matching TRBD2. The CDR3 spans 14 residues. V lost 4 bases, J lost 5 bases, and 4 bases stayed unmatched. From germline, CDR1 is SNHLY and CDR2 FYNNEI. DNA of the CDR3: TGTGCCAGCAGTGCAATTAGCGGGACCGGGGAGCTGTTTTTT. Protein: CASSAISGTGELFF.

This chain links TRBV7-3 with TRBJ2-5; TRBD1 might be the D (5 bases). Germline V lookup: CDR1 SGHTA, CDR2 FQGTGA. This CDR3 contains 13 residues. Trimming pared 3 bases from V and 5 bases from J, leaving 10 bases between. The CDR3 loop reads CASSFRVGETQYF. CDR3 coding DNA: TGTGCCAGCAGCTTCAGGGTAGGGGAGACCCAGTACTTC.

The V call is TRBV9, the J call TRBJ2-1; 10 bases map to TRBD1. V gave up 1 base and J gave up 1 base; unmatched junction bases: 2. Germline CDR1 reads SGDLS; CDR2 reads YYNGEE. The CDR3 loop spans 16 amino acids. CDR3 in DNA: TGTGCCAGCAGCGTAAGACAGGGGGCATCCTACAATGAGCAGTTCTTC. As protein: CASSVRQGASYNEQFF.

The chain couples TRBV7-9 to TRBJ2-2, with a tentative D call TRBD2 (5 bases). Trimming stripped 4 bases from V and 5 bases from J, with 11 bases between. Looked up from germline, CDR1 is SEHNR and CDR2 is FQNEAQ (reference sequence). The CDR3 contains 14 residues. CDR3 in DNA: TGTGCCAGCAGCTCCCCGACGGGGACCGGGGAGCTGTTTTTT. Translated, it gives CASSSPTGTGELFF.

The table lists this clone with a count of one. The CDR3 region is CASSFRQINSPLHF. In DNA, the CDR3 is TGTGCCAGCAGTTTCAGGCAGATTAATTCACCCCTCCACTTT. The rearrangement joins TRBV27 to TRBJ1-6; D call uncertain. The germline V and J ends were trimmed by 3 bases and 6 bases, with 9 bases remaining between them. CDR1 is MNHEY, CDR2 SMNVEV, per germline (reference sequence). The CDR3 has 14 amino acids.

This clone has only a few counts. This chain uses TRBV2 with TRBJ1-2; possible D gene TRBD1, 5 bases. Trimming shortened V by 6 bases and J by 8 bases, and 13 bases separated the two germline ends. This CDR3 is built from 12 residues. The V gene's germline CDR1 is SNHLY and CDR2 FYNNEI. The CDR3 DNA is TGTGCCAGCAGCAACGGGGGATCCGGCTACACCTTC. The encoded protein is CASSNGGSGYTF.

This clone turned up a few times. CDR3 nucleotide sequence: TGCAGTGCGCCGACAGATTCACCCCTCCACTTT. It specifies CSAPTDSPLHF. The chain is built from TRBV20-1 and TRBJ1-6; D is possibly TRBD1 (5 bases). The CDR3 sequence is 11 residues long. The V and J ends lost 6 bases and 8 bases respectively, with 8 bases between them. Germline loops: CDR1 DFQATT, CDR2 SNEGSKA (reference sequence).

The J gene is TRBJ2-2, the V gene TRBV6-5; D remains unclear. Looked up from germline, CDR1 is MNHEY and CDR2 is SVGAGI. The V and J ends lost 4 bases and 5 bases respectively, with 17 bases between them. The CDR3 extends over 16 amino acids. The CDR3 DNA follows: TGTGCCAGCAGTTTCTCGTCGCCACCGAGGACCGGGGAGCTGTTTTTT. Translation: CASSFSSPPRTGELFF.

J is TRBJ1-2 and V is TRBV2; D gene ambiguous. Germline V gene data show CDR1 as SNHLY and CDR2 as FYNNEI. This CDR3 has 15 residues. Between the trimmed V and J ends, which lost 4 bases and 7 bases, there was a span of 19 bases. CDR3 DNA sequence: TGTGCCAGCAGTGCAATGGGCGCTACCCTGGGTGGCTACACCTTC. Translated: CASSAMGATLGGYTF.

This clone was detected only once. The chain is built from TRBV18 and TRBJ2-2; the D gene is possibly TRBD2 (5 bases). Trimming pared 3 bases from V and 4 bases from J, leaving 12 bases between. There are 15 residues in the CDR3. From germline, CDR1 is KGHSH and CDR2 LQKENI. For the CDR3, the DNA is TGTGCCAGCTCACCGGCGGGTTCTGGCACCGGGGAGCTGTTTTTT. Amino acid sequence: CASSPAGSGTGELFF.

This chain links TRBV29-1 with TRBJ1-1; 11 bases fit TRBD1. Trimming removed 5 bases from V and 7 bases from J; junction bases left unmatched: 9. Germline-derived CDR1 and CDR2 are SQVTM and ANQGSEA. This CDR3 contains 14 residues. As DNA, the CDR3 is TGCAGCGTTTTGGACAGGGGGCGAATTTTTGAAGCTTTCTTT. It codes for CSVLDRGRIFEAFF.

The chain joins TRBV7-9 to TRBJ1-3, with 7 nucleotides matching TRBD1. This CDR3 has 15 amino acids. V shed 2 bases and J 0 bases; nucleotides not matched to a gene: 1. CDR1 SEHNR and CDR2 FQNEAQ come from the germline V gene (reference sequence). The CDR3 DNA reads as TGTGCCAGCAGCTTAAGGGGGCCCTCTGGAAACACCATATATTTT. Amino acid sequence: CASSLRGPSGNTIYF.

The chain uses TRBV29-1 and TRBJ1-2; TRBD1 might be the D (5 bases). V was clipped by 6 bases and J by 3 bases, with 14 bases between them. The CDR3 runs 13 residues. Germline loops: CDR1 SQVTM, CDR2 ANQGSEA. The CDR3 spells CSVGGRDDYGYTF. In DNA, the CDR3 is TGCAGCGTGGGGGGGAGAGACGACTATGGCTACACCTTC.

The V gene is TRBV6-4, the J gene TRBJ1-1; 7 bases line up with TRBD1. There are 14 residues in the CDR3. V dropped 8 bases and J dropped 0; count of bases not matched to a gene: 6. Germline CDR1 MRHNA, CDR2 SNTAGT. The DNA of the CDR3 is TGTGCCAGCCGGGACAGTTCCATGAACACTGAAGCTTTCTTT. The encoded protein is CASRDSSMNTEAFF.